The 17 T cell receptor beta chains given below trace back to one sample, sequenced in a study of early T cells in non-severe SARS-CoV-2 infection. TCRdb analysed the 5' RACE reads with MiXCR anew, one entry per CDR3 protein. The sample yields tens of thousands of distinct CDR3 sequences, 6% to 7.5% seen once. Specimen: whole blood. The receptors were sampled from an adult who was a healthcare worker with PCR-confirmed SARS-CoV-2 infection or an uninfected control (not recorded which).

Many counts were recorded for this clonotype. The rearrangement joins TRBV3-1 to TRBJ2-7, with 9 bases aligning to TRBD1. V trimming: 6 bases; J trimming: 7 bases; junction bases outside the gene matches: 10. Per germline, CDR1 LGHDT and CDR2 YNNKEL (reference sequence). The CDR3 sequence is 14 residues long. In DNA, the CDR3 is TGTGCCAGCAGTCAACTGGACAGGGGTAGAGAGCAGTACTTC. It encodes CASSQLDRGREQYF.

In this sample, this clonotype turned up many times. J is TRBJ1-2 and V is TRBV2, with 10 nucleotides matching TRBD1. This CDR3 comprises 14 residues. Per the germline V gene, CDR1 is SNHLY and CDR2 is FYNNEI. After removal of 6 bases from V and 4 bases from J, the junction contained 5 bases not matched to a gene. The CDR3 spells CASSADRGLYGYTF. The CDR3 coding sequence is TGTGCCAGCAGCGCAGACAGGGGGCTCTATGGCTACACCTTC.

At least ten counts were recorded for this clonotype. The chain recombines TRBV5-1 with TRBJ1-4, with TRBD1 as a possible D gene (5 bases). The CDR3 extends over 16 amino acids. Germline-derived CDR1 and CDR2 are SGHRS and YFSETQ. The V gene lost 0 bases and the J gene lost 8 bases, with 17 bases spanning the gap. Here the CDR3 DNA reads TGCGCCAGCAGCTTGGACCAGGGACGGCCCGGAGAAAAACTGTTTTTT. Its translation is CASSLDQGRPGEKLFF. The complete variable domain, with remaining parts taken from reference TRBV5-1 and TRBJ1-4, reads KAGVTQTPRYLIKTRGQQVTLSCSPISGHRSVSWYQQTPGQGLQFLFEYFSETQRNKGNFPGRFSGRQFSNSRSEMNVSTLELGDSALYLCASSLDQGRPGEKLFFGSGTQLSVL.

The chain combines TRBV5-1 with TRBJ1-4; D not certain. The germline V gene has CDR1 SGHRS and CDR2 YFSETQ. Trimming removed 0 bases at V and 5 bases at J, with 5 bases between. CDR3 length: 13 amino acids. Here the CDR3 DNA reads TGCGCCAGCAGCTTGGACGGGAATGAAAAACTGTTTTTT. Translating it yields CASSLDGNEKLFF.

This clonotype was observed a few times. The chain has TRBV7-8 and TRBJ2-5; D assignment may be TRBD1 or TRBD2 (5 bases each). The V and J ends lost 3 bases and 5 bases respectively, with 13 bases between them. The CDR3 extends over 14 amino acids. Germline values: CDR1 SGHVS, CDR2 FQNEAQ. The CDR3 region is CASSFRGEGETQYF. CDR3 DNA sequence: TGTGCCAGCAGCTTCCGGGGAGAGGGGGAGACCCAGTACTTC.

This clonotype has at least ten counts. The chain joins TRBV2 to TRBJ2-5, with D perhaps matching TRBD1 (6 bases). The CDR3 is made up of 15 amino acids. V was trimmed by 5 bases and J by 3 bases, leaving 16 bases between them. The V gene's germline CDR1 is SNHLY and CDR2 FYNNEI. The CDR3, as DNA: TGTGCCAGCAGTACCGGTCCAGGGGCGGAAGAGACCCAGTACTTC. Its protein product is CASSTGPGAEETQYF.

In its sample, this clonotype was seen a few times. The V gene is TRBV6-5, the J gene TRBJ1-2, with a possible D match to TRBD1 (5 bases). The V gene's germline CDR1 is MNHEY and CDR2 SVGAGI. This CDR3 comprises 13 residues. The V end was cut by 6 bases, the J end by 6 bases, with 14 bases between. The CDR3 DNA follows: TGTGCCAGCAGAGTTATTGGGGGAGATGGCTACACCTTC. Its translation is CASRVIGGDGYTF.

At least ten counts were recorded for this clonotype. The gene calls are TRBV7-6 and TRBJ1-1; TRBD1 might be the D (6 bases). The CDR3 totals 13 residues. Between the trimmed V and J ends, which lost 5 bases and 5 bases, there was a span of 12 bases. Looked up from germline, CDR1 is SGHVS and CDR2 is FNYEAQ. This CDR3 is CASSRGGETEAFF. For the CDR3, the DNA is TGTGCCAGCAGCAGAGGGGGGGAGACTGAAGCTTTCTTT.

This clonotype was seen a handful of times. The rearrangement links TRBV5-4 to TRBJ1-5; D is ambiguous. V was trimmed by 1 base and J by 3 bases, leaving 11 bases between them. The CDR3 extends over 15 amino acids. From germline, CDR1 is SGHNT and CDR2 YYREEE (reference sequence). Here the CDR3 DNA reads TGTGCCAGCAGCTTGTTCGGGGTGGACAATCAGCCCCAGCATTTT. It yields the protein CASSLFGVDNQPQHF.

In this sample, this clonotype turned up a few times. The rearrangement joins TRBV15 to TRBJ1-3; D gene ambiguous. V lost 3 bases to trimming and J lost 3 bases, with 21 bases between them. The CDR3 contains 18 residues. Germline CDR1 and CDR2: LNHNV and YYDKDF (reference sequence). The CDR3 is CATSSDVPRLMGGNTIYF. The DNA of the CDR3 is TGTGCCACCAGCAGTGACGTCCCACGGTTGATGGGTGGAAACACCATATATTTT.

The rearrangement uses TRBV6-6 and TRBJ2-3, with D uncertain. The CDR3 contains 15 residues. CDR1 is MNHNY and CDR2 is SVGAGI in the germline V gene (reference sequence). The V end lost 0 bases, the J end lost 6 bases, and 13 bases lay between the germline ends. This chain's CDR3 is CASSYSPQLGDTQYF. For the CDR3, the DNA is TGTGCCAGCAGTTACTCCCCGCAGTTAGGGGATACGCAGTATTTT.

The chain combines TRBV20-1 with TRBJ2-7; 7 bases map to TRBD2. The V segment lost 3 bases and the J segment 1 base; nucleotides outside the gene matches: 3. The CDR3 loop spans 13 amino acids. Germline V gene sequence: CDR1 DFQATT, CDR2 SNEGSKA (reference sequence). The CDR3 region is CSARASGSYEQYF. DNA of the CDR3: TGCAGTGCTAGGGCTAGCGGTTCCTACGAGCAGTACTTC.

The V and J genes are TRBV12-3 or TRBV12-4 and TRBJ2-4; D gene ambiguous. Trimming pared 6 bases from V and 1 base from J, leaving 13 bases between. The CDR3 spans 15 residues. The CDR3 spells CASSPGEEAKNIQYF. The CDR3, as DNA: TGTGCCAGCAGCCCTGGAGAGGAGGCCAAAAACATTCAGTACTTC.

This clonotype appeared many times. The chain is built from TRBV5-6 and TRBJ1-2, with TRBD1 as a possible D gene (5 bases). The CDR3 is made up of 14 amino acids. Trimming stripped 4 bases from V and 5 bases from J, with 15 bases between. CDR1 is SGHDT and CDR2 is YYEEEE in the germline V gene. The CDR3 loop is CASSAGTAMYGYTF. CDR3 DNA: TGTGCCAGCAGCGCCGGGACGGCGATGTATGGCTACACCTTC.

In its sample, this clonotype was seen many times. The chain employs TRBV20-1 and TRBJ1-5; D might be TRBD1 (6 bases). CDR3 length: 14 amino acids. Germline V CDR1 and CDR2: DFQATT, SNEGSKA (reference sequence). V lost 2 bases and J lost 6, with 14 bases in between. This chain's CDR3 is CSARSRGRVQPQHF. The CDR3 bases are TGCAGTGCTAGATCGCGGGGGCGCGTTCAGCCCCAGCATTTT.

The rearrangement joins TRBV18 to TRBJ2-5; D is unclear. Trimming shortened V by 2 bases and J by 3 bases, and 4 bases separated the two germline ends. The germline V gene has CDR1 KGHSH and CDR2 LQKENI. This CDR3 spans 12 amino acids. The CDR3 sequence: CASSPAEETQYF. The CDR3 coding sequence is TGTGCCAGCTCACCAGCGGAAGAGACCCAGTACTTC. The full variable domain, with the rest looked up from reference TRBV18 and TRBJ2-5, is NAGVMQNPRHLVRRRGQEARLRCSPMKGHSHVYWYRQLPEEGLKFMVYLQKENIIDESGMPKERFSAEFPKEGPSILRIQQVVRGDSAAYFCASSPAEETQYFGPGTRLLVL.

This clonotype occurred many times. This chain connects TRBV19 to TRBJ1-6; 7 positions match TRBD1. The CDR3 is 14 residues long. The V segment lost 10 bases and the J segment 1 base; nucleotides outside the gene matches: 4. The germline CDR1 and CDR2 sequences are LNHDA and SQIVND (reference sequence). Here the CDR3 DNA reads TGTGCCACCACGGGACAGTCCTATAATTCACCCCTCCACTTT. Protein sequence: CATTGQSYNSPLHF. The complete variable domain, with remaining parts taken from reference TRBV19 and TRBJ1-6, reads DGGITQSPKYLFRKEGQNVTLSCEQNLNHDAMYWYRQDPGQGLRLIYYSQIVNDFQKGDIAEGYSVSREKKESFPLTVTSAQKNPTAFYLCATTGQSYNSPLHFGNGTRLTVT.